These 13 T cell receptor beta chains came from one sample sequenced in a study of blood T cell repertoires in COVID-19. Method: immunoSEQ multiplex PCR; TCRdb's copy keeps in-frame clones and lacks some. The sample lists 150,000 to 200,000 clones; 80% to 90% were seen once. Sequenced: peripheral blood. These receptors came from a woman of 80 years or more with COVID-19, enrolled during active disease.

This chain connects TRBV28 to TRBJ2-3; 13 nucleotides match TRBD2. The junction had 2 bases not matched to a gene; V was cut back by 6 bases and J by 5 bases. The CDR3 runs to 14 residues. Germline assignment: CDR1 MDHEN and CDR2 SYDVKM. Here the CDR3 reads CASSRLAGGDTQYF. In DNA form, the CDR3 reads TGTGCCAGCAGCAGACTAGCGGGAGGAGATACGCAGTATTTT.

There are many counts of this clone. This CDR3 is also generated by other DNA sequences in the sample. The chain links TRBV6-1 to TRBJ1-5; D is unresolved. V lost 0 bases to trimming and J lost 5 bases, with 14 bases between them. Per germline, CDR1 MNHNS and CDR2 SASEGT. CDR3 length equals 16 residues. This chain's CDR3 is CASSEARRGGDQPQHF. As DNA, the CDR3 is TGTGCCAGCAGTGAAGCGCGAAGAGGAGGTGATCAGCCCCAGCATTTT.

The DNA for the CDR3 is TGCGCCAGCAGCCACGCCGTAGCGGGGGACAATGAGCAGTTCTTC. Protein sequence: CASSHAVAGDNEQFF. This chain connects TRBV4-1 to TRBJ2-1; 9 bases agree with TRBD2. The J segment lost 5 bases and the V segment lost 3 bases, leaving 5 bases of the junction unmatched. The germline V gene has CDR1 MGHRA and CDR2 YSYEKL. This CDR3 is built from 15 residues.

The CDR3 nucleotides read TGTGCCACCCAGACAGGGGGCACCGGGGAGCTGTTTTTT. This translates into CATQTGGTGELFF. The chain employs TRBV28 and TRBJ2-2, with 9 bases matching TRBD1. The germline V gene encodes CDR1 MDHEN and CDR2 SYDVKM. The CDR3 is 13 amino acids. J gave up 4 bases and V 10 bases, and 4 bases lay outside the gene matches.

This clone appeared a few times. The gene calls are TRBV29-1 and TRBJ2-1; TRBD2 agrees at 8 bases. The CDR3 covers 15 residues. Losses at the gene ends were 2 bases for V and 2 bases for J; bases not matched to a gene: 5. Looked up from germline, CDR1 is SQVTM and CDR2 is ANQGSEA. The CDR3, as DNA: TGCAGCGTTGAAATCCCCGGGAGGGCCTACAATGAGCAGTTCTTC. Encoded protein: CSVEIPGRAYNEQFF.

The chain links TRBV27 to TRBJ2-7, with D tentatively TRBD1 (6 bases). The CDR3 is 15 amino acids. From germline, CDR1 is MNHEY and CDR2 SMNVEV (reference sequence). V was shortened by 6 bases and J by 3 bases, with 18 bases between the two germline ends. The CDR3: CASRILLGRGYEQYF. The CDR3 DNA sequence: TGTGCCAGCAGGATTCTATTGGGCAGGGGCTACGAGCAGTACTTC.

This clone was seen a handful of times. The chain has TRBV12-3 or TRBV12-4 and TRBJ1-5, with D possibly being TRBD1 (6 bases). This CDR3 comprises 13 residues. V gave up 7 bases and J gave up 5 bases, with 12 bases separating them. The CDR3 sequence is CASTRGVYQPQHF. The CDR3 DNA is TGTGCCAGCACCAGGGGCGTCTATCAGCCCCAGCATTTT.

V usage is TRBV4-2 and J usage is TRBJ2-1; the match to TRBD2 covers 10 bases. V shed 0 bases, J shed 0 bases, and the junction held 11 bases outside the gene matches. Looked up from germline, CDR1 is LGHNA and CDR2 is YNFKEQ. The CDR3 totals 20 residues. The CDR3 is CASSQDRPSGGVYSYNEQFF. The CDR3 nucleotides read TGTGCCAGCAGCCAAGATCGACCGAGCGGGGGGGTTTACTCCTACAATGAGCAGTTCTTC.

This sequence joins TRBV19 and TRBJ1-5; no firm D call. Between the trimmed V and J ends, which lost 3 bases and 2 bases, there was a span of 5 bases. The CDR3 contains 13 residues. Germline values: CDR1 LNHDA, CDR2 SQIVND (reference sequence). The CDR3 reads CASSMPGNQPQHF. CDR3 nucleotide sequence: TGTGCCAGTAGTATGCCAGGCAATCAGCCCCAGCATTTT.

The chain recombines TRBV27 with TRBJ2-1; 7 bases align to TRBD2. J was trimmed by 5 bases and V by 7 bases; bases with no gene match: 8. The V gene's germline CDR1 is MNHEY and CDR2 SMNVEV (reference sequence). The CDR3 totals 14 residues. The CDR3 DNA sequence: TGTGCCAGCACACGCGGGGGTAGAGACAATGAGCAGTTCTTC. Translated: CASTRGGRDNEQFF.

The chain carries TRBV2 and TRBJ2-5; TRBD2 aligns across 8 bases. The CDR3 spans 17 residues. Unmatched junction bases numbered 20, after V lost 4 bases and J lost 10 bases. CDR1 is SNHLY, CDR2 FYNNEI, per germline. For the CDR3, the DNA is TGTGCCAGCAGTGGAGATCGTAGCGGGGTCCAGGGTACGAACCAGTACTTC. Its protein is CASSGDRSGVQGTNQYF.

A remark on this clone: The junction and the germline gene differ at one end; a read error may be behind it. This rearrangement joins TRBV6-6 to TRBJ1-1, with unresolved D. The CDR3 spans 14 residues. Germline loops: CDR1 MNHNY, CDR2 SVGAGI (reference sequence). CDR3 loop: CGSTFGQANTEAFF. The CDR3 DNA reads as TGTGGCAGCACTTTTGGGCAGGCGAACACTGAAGCTTTCTTT.

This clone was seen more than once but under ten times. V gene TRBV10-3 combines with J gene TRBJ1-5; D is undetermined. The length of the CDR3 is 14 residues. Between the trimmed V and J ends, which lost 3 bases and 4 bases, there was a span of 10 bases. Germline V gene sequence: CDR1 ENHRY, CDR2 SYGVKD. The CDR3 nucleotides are TGTGCCATCAGTGAATTATCTGTTAATCAGCCCCAGCATTTT. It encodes CAISELSVNQPQHF.